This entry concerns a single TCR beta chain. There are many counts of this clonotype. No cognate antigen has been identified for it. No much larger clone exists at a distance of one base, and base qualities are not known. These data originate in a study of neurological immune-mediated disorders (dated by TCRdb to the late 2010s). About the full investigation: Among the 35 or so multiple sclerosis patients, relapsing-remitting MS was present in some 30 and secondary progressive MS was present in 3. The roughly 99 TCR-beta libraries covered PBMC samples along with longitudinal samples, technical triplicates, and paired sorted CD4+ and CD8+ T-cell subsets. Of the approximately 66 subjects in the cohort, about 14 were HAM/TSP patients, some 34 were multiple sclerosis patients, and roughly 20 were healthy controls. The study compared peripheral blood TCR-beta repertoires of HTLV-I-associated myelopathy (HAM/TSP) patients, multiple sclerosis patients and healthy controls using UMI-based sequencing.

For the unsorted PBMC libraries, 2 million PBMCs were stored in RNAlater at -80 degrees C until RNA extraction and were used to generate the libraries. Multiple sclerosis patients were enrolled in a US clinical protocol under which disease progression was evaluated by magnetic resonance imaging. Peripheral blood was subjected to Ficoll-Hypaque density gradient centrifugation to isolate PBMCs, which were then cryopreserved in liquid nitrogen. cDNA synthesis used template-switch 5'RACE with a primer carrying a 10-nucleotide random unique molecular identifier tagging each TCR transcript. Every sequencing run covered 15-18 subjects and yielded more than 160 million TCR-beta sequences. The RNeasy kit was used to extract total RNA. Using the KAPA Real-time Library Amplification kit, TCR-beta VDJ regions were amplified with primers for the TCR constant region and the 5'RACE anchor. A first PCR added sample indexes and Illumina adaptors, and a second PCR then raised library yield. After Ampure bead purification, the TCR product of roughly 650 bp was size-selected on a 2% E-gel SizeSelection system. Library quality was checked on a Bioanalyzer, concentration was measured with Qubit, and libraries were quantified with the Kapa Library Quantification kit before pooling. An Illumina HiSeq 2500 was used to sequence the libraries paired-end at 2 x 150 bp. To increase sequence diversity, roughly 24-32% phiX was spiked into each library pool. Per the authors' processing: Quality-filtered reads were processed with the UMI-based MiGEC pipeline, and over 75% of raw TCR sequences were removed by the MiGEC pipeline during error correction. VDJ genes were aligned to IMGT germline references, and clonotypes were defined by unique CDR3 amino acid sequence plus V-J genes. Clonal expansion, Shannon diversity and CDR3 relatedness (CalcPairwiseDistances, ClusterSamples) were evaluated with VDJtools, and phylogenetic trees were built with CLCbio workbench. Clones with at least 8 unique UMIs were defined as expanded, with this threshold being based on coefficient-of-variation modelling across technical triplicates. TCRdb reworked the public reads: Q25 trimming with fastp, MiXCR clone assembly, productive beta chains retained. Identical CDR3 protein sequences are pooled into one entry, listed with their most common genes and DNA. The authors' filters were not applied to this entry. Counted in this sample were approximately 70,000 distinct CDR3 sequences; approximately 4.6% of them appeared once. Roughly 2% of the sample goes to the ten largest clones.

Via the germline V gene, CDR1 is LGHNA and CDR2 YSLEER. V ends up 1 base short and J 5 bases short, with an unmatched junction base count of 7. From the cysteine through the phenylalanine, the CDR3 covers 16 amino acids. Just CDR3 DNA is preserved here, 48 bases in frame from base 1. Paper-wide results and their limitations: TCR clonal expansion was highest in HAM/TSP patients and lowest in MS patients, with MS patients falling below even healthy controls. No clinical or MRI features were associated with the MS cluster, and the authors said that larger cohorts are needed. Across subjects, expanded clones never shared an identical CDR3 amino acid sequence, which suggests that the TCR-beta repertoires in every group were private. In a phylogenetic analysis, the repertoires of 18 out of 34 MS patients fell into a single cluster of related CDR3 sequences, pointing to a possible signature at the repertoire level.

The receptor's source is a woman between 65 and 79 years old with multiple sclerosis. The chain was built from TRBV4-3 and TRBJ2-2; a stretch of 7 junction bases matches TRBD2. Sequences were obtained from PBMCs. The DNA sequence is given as TGCGCCAGCAGCCAAGCTCGGACTAGTTCGACCGGGGAGCTGTTTTTT. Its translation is CASSQARTSSTGELFF.